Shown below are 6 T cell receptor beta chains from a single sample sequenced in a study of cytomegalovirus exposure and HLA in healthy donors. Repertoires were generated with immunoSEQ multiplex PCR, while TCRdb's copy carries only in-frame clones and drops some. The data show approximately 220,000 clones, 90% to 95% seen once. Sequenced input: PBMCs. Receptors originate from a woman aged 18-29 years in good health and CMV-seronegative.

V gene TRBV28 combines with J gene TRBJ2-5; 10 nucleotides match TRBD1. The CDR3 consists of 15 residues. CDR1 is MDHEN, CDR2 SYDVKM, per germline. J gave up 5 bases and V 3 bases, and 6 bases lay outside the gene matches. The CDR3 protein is CASSFPGQGRETQYF. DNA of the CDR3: TGTGCCAGCAGTTTTCCGGGACAGGGGAGGGAGACCCAGTACTTC.

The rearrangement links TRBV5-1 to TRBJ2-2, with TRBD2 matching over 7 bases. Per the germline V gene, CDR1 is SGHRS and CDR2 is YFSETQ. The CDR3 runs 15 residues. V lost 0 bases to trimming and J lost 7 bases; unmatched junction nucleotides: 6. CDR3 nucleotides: TGCGCCAGCAGCTTGGAGGGAGGGCCAGGCGGGGAGCTGTTTTTT. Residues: CASSLEGGPGGELFF.

The CDR3 bases are TGTGCCTGGAGTGTCGGAATAGCAGAAGACACTGAAGCTTTCTTT. Translating gives CAWSVGIAEDTEAFF. This chain uses TRBV30 with TRBJ1-1; D not resolved. Germline CDR1 GTSNPN, CDR2 SVGIG (reference sequence). The V end lost 0 bases, the J end lost 3 bases, and 14 bases lay between the germline ends. CDR3 length: 15 residues.

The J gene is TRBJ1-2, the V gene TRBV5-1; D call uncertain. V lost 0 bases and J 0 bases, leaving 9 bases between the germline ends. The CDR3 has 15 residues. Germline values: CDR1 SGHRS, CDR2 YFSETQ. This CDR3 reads CASSLEVGANYGYTF. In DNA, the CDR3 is TGCGCCAGCAGCTTGGAAGTCGGGGCTAACTATGGCTACACCTTC. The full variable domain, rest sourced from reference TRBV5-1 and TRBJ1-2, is KAGVTQTPRYLIKTRGQQVTLSCSPISGHRSVSWYQQTPGQGLQFLFEYFSETQRNKGNFPGRFSGRQFSNSRSEMNVSTLELGDSALYLCASSLEVGANYGYTFGSGTRLTVV.

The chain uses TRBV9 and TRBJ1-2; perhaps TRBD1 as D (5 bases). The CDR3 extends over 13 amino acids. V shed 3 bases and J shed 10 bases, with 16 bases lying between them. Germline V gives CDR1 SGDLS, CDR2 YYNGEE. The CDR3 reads CASSDVAWGYYTF. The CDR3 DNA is TGTGCCAGCAGCGATGTAGCCTGGGGCTACTACACCTTC.

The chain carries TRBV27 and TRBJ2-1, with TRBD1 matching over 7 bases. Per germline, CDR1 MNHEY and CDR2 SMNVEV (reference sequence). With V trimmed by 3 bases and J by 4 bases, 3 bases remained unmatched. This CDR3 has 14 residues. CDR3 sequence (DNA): TGTGCCAGCAGTTTCGACAGGGCATACAATGAGCAGTTCTTC. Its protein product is CASSFDRAYNEQFF.